This T cell receptor (beta chain) appears in the sequencing data of a study of blood T cell repertoires in COVID-19. This clone was detected only a few times. Profiling relied on immunoSEQ multiplex PCR, and the TCRdb table lists in-frame clones only, not all of them. The table includes roughly 80,000 clones, approximately 88% detected once. The CDR3 spans 13 residues. Unmatched junction bases numbered 9, after V lost 11 bases and J lost 3 bases. From germline, CDR1 is MNHGY and CDR2 SAAAGT. Input material: peripheral blood. V is TRBV6-8 and J is TRBJ1-1; 7 nucleotides agree with TRBD1. This receptor was obtained from a woman of 80 years or more with active or convalescent COVID-19. The CDR3 spells CAARGIVDTEAFF. CDR3 DNA: TGTGCCGCCAGGGGGATTGTGGACACTGAAGCTTTCTTT.